Below, 24 T cell receptor beta chains from the same sample are listed, as sequenced in a study of shared clonotypes between healthy human individuals (dated by TCRdb to the early 2020s). Library method: the immunoSEQ multiplex PCR assay. This immuneACCESS table, as held by TCRdb, lists in-frame sequences with V and J called but not all clones. Of the missing ones, under half trace to an unresolved V gene in checked studies; the others have no known cause. Recorded for this sample are roughly 2.5 million clones; 85% to 95% of them occurred a single time. Roughly 0.14% of the sample comes from the top ten. The material sequenced was naive CD4+ T cells sorted from blood. Sample cell subset or site, as interpreted from the label and publication: CD45RA+ positively selected. These receptor sequences come from a man aged 18 to 29 in good health.

The V gene is TRBV29-1, the J gene TRBJ2-3; D might be TRBD2 (7 bases). V was trimmed by 1 base and J by 6 bases, leaving 14 bases between them. The CDR3 is 14 residues long. CDR1 is SQVTM, CDR2 ANQGSEA, per germline. CDR3 sequence reads: CSVEAPGGYDTQYF. The CDR3, as DNA: TGCAGCGTTGAAGCCCCGGGGGGCTACGATACGCAGTATTTT.

This chain connects TRBV27 to TRBJ2-5; D unresolved. The CDR3 has 14 residues. V was cut by 1 base and J by 2 bases, with 8 bases left in between. Germline V gene lookup returns CDR1 MNHEY and CDR2 SMNVEV (reference sequence). CDR3 in amino acids: CASSLLGAQETQYF. DNA for the CDR3: TGTGCCAGCAGTTTATTGGGTGCTCAAGAGACCCAGTACTTC.

Concerning this clone: The same CDR3 can be traced to other DNA sequences in this sample. The genes are TRBV9 and TRBJ2-7; no firm D call. The CDR3 is 13 amino acids. V lost 0 bases and J 6 bases, leaving 10 bases between the germline ends. Germline V lookup: CDR1 SGDLS, CDR2 YYNGEE. The CDR3 region has the DNA TGTGCCAGCAGCGTAGTTTGGGGAAGCGAGCAGTACTTC. It is translated as CASSVVWGSEQYF.

This CDR3 is CAISEYPTGANTGELFF. CDR3 in DNA: TGTGCCATCAGTGAGTATCCAACGGGAGCGAACACCGGGGAGCTGTTTTTT. This sequence joins TRBV10-3 and TRBJ2-2, with a possible D match to TRBD2 (6 bases). From germline, CDR1 is ENHRY and CDR2 SYGVKD. The V gene lost 1 base and the J gene lost 0 bases, with 12 bases spanning the gap. This CDR3 is 17 amino acids long.

The chain carries TRBV4-1 and TRBJ2-7; 11 bases are a match to TRBD1. The germline gives CDR1 MGHRA, CDR2 YSYEKL. V gave up 3 bases and J gave up 0 bases; unmatched junction bases: 7. CDR3 length: 17 amino acids. CDR3 coding DNA: TGCGCCAGCAGCCAGAGGACAGGGGGCGCGAGCTCCTACGAGCAGTACTTC. This gives the protein CASSQRTGGASSYEQYF.

The chain couples TRBV6-4 to TRBJ1-2; 10 bases fit TRBD1. Germline V lookup: CDR1 MRHNA, CDR2 SNTAGT. The CDR3 extends over 14 amino acids. Germline trimming cut 5 bases from V and 4 bases from J; bases unmatched to any gene: 4. CDR3 coding DNA: TGTGCCAGCAGTTCGGGACAGGGGTCCTATGGCTACACCTTC. Amino acid sequence: CASSSGQGSYGYTF.

A word on this clone: Other DNA variants within this sample encode the same CDR3. V and J are TRBV5-1 and TRBJ2-3; 8 bases fit TRBD2. The germline V gene has CDR1 SGHRS and CDR2 YFSETQ. V was pared by 0 bases and J by 4 bases, with 7 bases of the junction left unmatched. The CDR3 totals 16 residues. The CDR3 DNA reads TGCGCCAGCAGCTTGGCGGGCCTAGCGGGTGCAGATACGCAGTATTTT. The encoded protein is CASSLAGLAGADTQYF.

The chain has TRBV7-9 and TRBJ2-5; no reliable D call. The germline CDR1 and CDR2 sequences are SEHNR and FQNEAQ (reference sequence). The V end lost 2 bases, the J end lost 4 bases, and 8 bases lay between the germline ends. The CDR3 is 13 amino acids. The CDR3 sequence: CASSLRFRETQYF. The CDR3 DNA is TGTGCCAGCAGCTTACGGTTTCGAGAGACCCAGTACTTC.

This clone was seen only once. The chain joins TRBV19 to TRBJ2-7, with 7 bases fitting TRBD2. The CDR3 loop spans 15 amino acids. V lost 0 bases and J lost 3; bases outside the gene matches: 5. Germline V lookup: CDR1 LNHDA, CDR2 SQIVND (reference sequence). CDR3 in amino acids: CASSIEAGQLYEQYF. CDR3 coding DNA: TGTGCCAGTAGTATAGAAGCGGGGCAACTCTACGAGCAGTACTTC. The complete variable domain, with remaining parts taken from reference TRBV19 and TRBJ2-7, reads DGGITQSPKYLFRKEGQNVTLSCEQNLNHDAMYWYRQDPGQGLRLIYYSQIVNDFQKGDIAEGYSVSREKKESFPLTVTSAQKNPTAFYLCASSIEAGQLYEQYFGPGTRLTVT.

This chain links TRBV6-1 with TRBJ2-7, with 7 bases identical to TRBD1. Unmatched junction bases numbered 7, after V lost 3 bases and J lost 2 bases. The CDR3 loop spans 15 amino acids. Germline V gene data show CDR1 as MNHNS and CDR2 as SASEGT. The CDR3 DNA is TGTGCCAGCAGTGATTGGACAGGAGGAACCTACGAGCAGTACTTC. Protein product: CASSDWTGGTYEQYF.

The chain is built from TRBV27 and TRBJ2-1; 7 bases map to TRBD1. The germline V gene encodes CDR1 MNHEY and CDR2 SMNVEV (reference sequence). There are 15 residues in the CDR3. V was pared by 6 bases and J by 5 bases, with 10 bases of the junction left unmatched. As DNA, the CDR3 is TGTGCCAGCAGGGGACAGACCCTGGGAGACAATGAGCAGTTCTTC. Protein product: CASRGQTLGDNEQFF.

The chain employs TRBV30 and TRBJ2-1; 10 nucleotides line up with TRBD2. V was clipped by 1 base and J by 0 bases; unmatched bases: 12. The length of the CDR3 is 19 residues. Germline V gene sequence: CDR1 GTSNPN, CDR2 SVGIG (reference sequence). In nucleotides, the CDR3 is TGTGCCTGGAGTGAATTGGCTAGCGGGAGACGGAGCTCCTACAATGAGCAGTTCTTC. As protein: CAWSELASGRRSSYNEQFF.

The chain employs TRBV7-2 and TRBJ2-2, with a weak D call TRBD2 (5 bases). The CDR3 length is 14 residues. V was trimmed by 6 bases and J by 3 bases, leaving 11 bases between them. The germline V gene encodes CDR1 SGHTA and CDR2 FQGNSA. The CDR3 sequence: CASRQRVHTGELFF. In DNA, the CDR3 is TGTGCCAGCAGGCAGAGGGTTCACACCGGGGAGCTGTTTTTT. Using reference TRBV7-2 and TRBJ2-2 for the parts outside the CDR3, the full variable domain is GAGVSQSPSNKVTEKGKDVELRCDPISGHTALYWYRQSLGQGLEFLIYFQGNSAPDKSGLPSDRFSAERTGGSVSTLTIQRTQQEDSAVYLCASRQRVHTGELFFGEGSRLTVL.

V is TRBV5-5 and J is TRBJ2-1, with D possibly matching TRBD1 (6 bases). The CDR3 loop spans 15 amino acids. Germline V gene sequence: CDR1 SGHKS, CDR2 YYEKEE (reference sequence). V was cut by 2 bases and J by 5 bases, with 14 bases left in between. The CDR3 is CASSFSRTVDNEQFF. DNA for the CDR3: TGTGCCAGCAGCTTTTCGCGGACAGTTGACAATGAGCAGTTCTTC.

This rearrangement joins TRBV19 to TRBJ1-6; TRBD1 might be the D (5 bases). Germline CDR1 reads LNHDA; CDR2 reads SQIVND (reference sequence). Deletions cut 4 bases from V and 5 bases from J, with 12 bases between. This CDR3 is built from 15 residues. CDR3 residues: CASSSIDRDNSPLHF. The DNA of the CDR3 is TGTGCCAGTAGTAGTATAGACAGAGATAATTCACCCCTCCACTTT.

CDR3 in DNA: TGTGCCAGCAGTTACAACAGCCTAGAGCAGTACTTC. Protein: CASSYNSLEQYF. This chain connects TRBV6-5 to TRBJ2-7, with D unresolved. Trimming removed 2 bases from V and 7 bases from J, with 9 bases in between. The CDR3 has 12 amino acids. Per the germline V gene, CDR1 is MNHEY and CDR2 is SVGAGI.

V is TRBV30 and J is TRBJ1-2; 9 nucleotides agree with TRBD1. Per germline, CDR1 GTSNPN and CDR2 SVGIG (reference sequence). The CDR3 runs 15 residues. The V segment lost 5 bases and the J segment 2 bases; nucleotides outside the gene matches: 9. The CDR3 sequence is CAWPKSGTGNYGYTF. The CDR3 region has the DNA TGTGCCTGGCCTAAATCCGGGACAGGGAACTATGGCTACACCTTC.

The CDR3 nucleotides read TGTGCCAGCAGCATAACAGGGAACACTGAAGCTTTCTTT. Its protein product is CASSITGNTEAFF. J is TRBJ1-1 and V is TRBV5-4; D is possibly TRBD1 (5 bases). The length of the CDR3 is 13 residues. V was pared by 4 bases and J by 1 base, with 8 bases between. Germline V gives CDR1 SGHNT, CDR2 YYREEE (reference sequence).

This clone was picked up a small number of times. Additional DNA sequences in this sample encode the identical CDR3. The J gene is TRBJ2-2, the V gene TRBV30; the match to TRBD1 covers 7 bases. V gave up 3 bases and J gave up 0 bases; unmatched junction bases: 1. Germline-derived CDR1 and CDR2 are GTSNPN and SVGIG (reference sequence). The CDR3 is 14 amino acids. The CDR3 loop reads CAWRQGANTGELFF. The DNA of the CDR3 is TGTGCCTGGAGGCAGGGGGCGAACACCGGGGAGCTGTTTTTT.

This clone was picked up a small number of times. The sample holds other DNA sequences that translate to the same CDR3. This chain connects TRBV7-2 to TRBJ2-6; D is undetermined. Trimming took off 3 bases at V and 1 base at J, with 1 base between the two ends. The CDR3 contains 13 residues. Germline V gene sequence: CDR1 SGHTA, CDR2 FQGNSA. CDR3 protein: CASSFSGANVLTF. The CDR3 nucleotides read TGTGCCAGCAGCTTTTCTGGGGCCAACGTCCTGACTTTC. The full variable domain, in which reference TRBV7-2 and TRBJ2-6 provide the parts outside the CDR3, is GAGVSQSPSNKVTEKGKDVELRCDPISGHTALYWYRQSLGQGLEFLIYFQGNSAPDKSGLPSDRFSAERTGGSVSTLTIQRTQQEDSAVYLCASSFSGANVLTFGAGSRLTVL.

This chain joins TRBV13 and TRBJ1-2; no definite D call. Germline V gene sequence: CDR1 PRHDT, CDR2 FYEKMQ (reference sequence). The germline V and J ends were trimmed by 5 bases and 2 bases, with 12 bases remaining between them. The CDR3 has 14 amino acids. This chain's CDR3 is CASSPSQSNYGYTF. CDR3 DNA: TGTGCCAGCAGCCCTAGCCAGAGCAACTATGGCTACACCTTC.

This chain connects TRBV10-3 to TRBJ2-5, with 10 nucleotides matching TRBD1. The J call may be mistaken, given a closer DNA end match to TRBJ2-7. This CDR3 is 16 amino acids long. Looked up from germline, CDR1 is ENHRY and CDR2 is SYGVKD. As DNA, the CDR3 is TGTGCCATCAGTGTCGGGTCGACAGGGGGCGGCTACGAGCAGTACTTC. It encodes CAISVGSTGGGYEQYF.

Remarks on this clone: The same CDR3 can be traced to other DNA sequences in this sample. The J gene is TRBJ1-1, the V gene TRBV7-2; weak D call: TRBD1 (6 bases). The CDR3 covers 14 residues. Germline CDR1 and CDR2: SGHTA and FQGNSA. Deletions cut 5 bases from V and 1 base from J, with 11 bases between. The CDR3: CASSLGQKNTEAFF. The CDR3 DNA is TGTGCCAGCAGCCTAGGACAGAAGAACACTGAAGCTTTCTTT.

In the case of this clone: The sample carries other DNA sequences with the same CDR3. The chain joins TRBV2 to TRBJ1-2; D is perhaps TRBD1 (5 bases). This CDR3 is 12 amino acids long. V lost 6 bases and J 4 bases, leaving 9 bases between the germline ends. CDR1 and CDR2 (germline): SNHLY, FYNNEI. In DNA form, the CDR3 reads TGTGCCAGCAGCCAAGGGACCTATGGCTACACCTTC. Its translation is CASSQGTYGYTF.